The 30 T cell receptor beta chains in this list originate from one sample, sequenced in a study of Ad26.COV2.S vaccination and SARS-CoV-2 variants. Repertoires were generated with immunoSEQ multiplex PCR, while TCRdb's copy carries only in-frame clones and drops some. This table holds 380,000 or so clones, about 83% found once. The treatment: 15 to 20 received Ad26.COV2.S at low or high dose, single or two shots; 5 received placebo; per-sample allocation not given. All samples were drawn on day 63, counting from the first vaccine or placebo injection. The sample in question was peripheral blood, obtained in a trial of Ad26.COV2.S vaccine versus placebo. These receptors all come from a person aged 18 to 59 who received the Ad26.COV2.S COVID-19 vaccine or a placebo.

This chain joins TRBV15 and TRBJ1-5, with a tentative D call TRBD1 (5 bases). The germline V and J ends were trimmed by 3 bases and 4 bases, with 10 bases remaining between them. Germline assignment: CDR1 LNHNV and CDR2 YYDKDF (reference sequence). CDR3 length equals 14 residues. CDR3 DNA: TGTGCCACCAGCAGTTCCTCAGGGAATCAGCCCCAGCATTTT. It codes for CATSSSSGNQPQHF.

The rearrangement uses TRBV5-6 and TRBJ1-1; D remains unclear. This CDR3 is 16 amino acids long. With 0 bases removed from V and 2 bases from J, the gap between germline ends came to 14 bases. CDR1 is SGHDT, CDR2 YYEEEE, per germline. The CDR3 spells CASSLALSQANTEAFF. For the CDR3, the DNA is TGTGCCAGCAGCTTGGCCTTGAGTCAGGCCAACACTGAAGCTTTCTTT.

This clone has a handful of counts. The DNA of the CDR3 is TGTGCCAGCAGCATCTCCAGGGGAGTCGGCACTGAAGCTTTCTTT. Protein sequence: CASSISRGVGTEAFF. This chain links TRBV3-1 (or the pseudogene TRBV3-2) with TRBJ1-1; weak D call: TRBD1 (6 bases). Germline CDR1 reads LGHDT; CDR2 reads YNNKEL (reference sequence). The CDR3 contains 15 residues. The ends were cut back, 5 bases at V and 4 bases at J, with 17 bases in the middle.

Points on this clone: Other DNA sequences within the sample encode an identical CDR3. The V call is TRBV30, the J call TRBJ1-5, with D hard to call. The CDR3 length is 12 residues. The germline V and J ends were trimmed by 2 bases and 2 bases, with 4 bases remaining between them. Germline CDR1 GTSNPN, CDR2 SVGIG (reference sequence). CDR3 coding DNA: TGTGCCTGGAGTCGGGGCAATCAGCCCCAGCATTTT. Amino acids: CAWSRGNQPQHF.

J is TRBJ2-2 and V is TRBV4-3; no reliable D call. The CDR3 sequence is 14 residues long. The V end lost 0 bases, the J end lost 3 bases, and 5 bases lay between the germline ends. Germline V lookup: CDR1 LGHNA, CDR2 YSLEER. CDR3: CASSQDTHTGELFF. CDR3 nucleotide sequence: TGCGCCAGCAGCCAAGATACGCACACCGGGGAGCTGTTTTTT.

This clone has a handful of counts. The chain uses TRBV6-6 and TRBJ1-5, with D unresolved. Germline V gene data show CDR1 as MNHNY and CDR2 as SVGAGI (reference sequence). The CDR3 is 13 residues long. Trimming stripped 5 bases from V and 7 bases from J, with 12 bases between. CDR3 sequence: CASSGQVGQPQHF. CDR3 in DNA: TGTGCCAGCAGTGGGCAGGTAGGGCAGCCCCAGCATTTT.

The chain recombines TRBV7-9 with TRBJ2-1, with 10 positions matching TRBD2. Per germline, CDR1 SEHNR and CDR2 FQNEAQ (reference sequence). J lost 0 bases, V lost 5 bases, and 7 bases had no gene match. The CDR3 extends over 17 amino acids. The CDR3 is CASSPDRLAGSYNEQFF. The CDR3 nucleotides are TGTGCCAGCAGCCCCGACCGACTAGCGGGCTCCTACAATGAGCAGTTCTTC.

V is TRBV18 and J is TRBJ1-1; D is undetermined. Germline V gene data show CDR1 as KGHSH and CDR2 as LQKENI. The CDR3 length is 16 residues. The germline V and J ends were trimmed by 0 bases and 2 bases, with 13 bases remaining between them. CDR3 DNA sequence: TGTGCCAGCTCACCACCCCGTGTACGGTTCAACACTGAAGCTTTCTTT. It yields the protein CASSPPRVRFNTEAFF.

The chain carries TRBV7-3 and TRBJ1-1; D unresolved. CDR3 length: 14 amino acids. The germline V gene has CDR1 SGHTA and CDR2 FQGTGA. V was trimmed by 2 bases and J by 1 base, leaving 8 bases between them. The CDR3 sequence is CASSLLAGNTEAFF. The CDR3 nucleotides are TGTGCCAGCAGCTTATTGGCAGGGAACACTGAAGCTTTCTTT.

This clone was found a few times. The chain couples TRBV7-9 to TRBJ2-7; D might be TRBD1 (5 bases). Trimming pared 2 bases from V and 5 bases from J, leaving 19 bases between. CDR3 length equals 16 residues. Per germline, CDR1 SEHNR and CDR2 FQNEAQ (reference sequence). The DNA of the CDR3 is TGTGCCAGCAGCTTATCTTCGTCAGGGTGGGGCGACGAGCAGTACTTC. It translates to CASSLSSSGWGDEQYF.

This clone was counted only a few times. The chain uses TRBV4-2 and TRBJ1-1; tentative D call: TRBD1 (5 bases). The germline gives CDR1 LGHNA, CDR2 YNFKEQ. Trimming took off 0 bases at V and 0 bases at J, with 5 bases between the two ends. This CDR3 is built from 14 residues. The CDR3 sequence is CASSQEQVNTEAFF. The CDR3 DNA reads TGTGCCAGCAGCCAAGAACAGGTGAACACTGAAGCTTTCTTT.

This chain connects TRBV6-4 to TRBJ1-5; D unclear. The V and J ends lost 6 bases and 7 bases respectively, with 13 bases between them. CDR1 is MRHNA, CDR2 SNTAGT, per germline. The CDR3 totals 13 residues. CDR3 DNA sequence: TGTGCCAGCAGCACAACAGCAAACCAGCCCCAGCATTTT. It encodes CASSTTANQPQHF.

The CDR3 is CASSRGLAGVYEQYF. The CDR3 region has the DNA TGTGCCAGCAGCAGAGGACTAGCGGGAGTCTACGAGCAGTACTTC. J is TRBJ2-7 and V is TRBV3-1 (or the pseudogene TRBV3-2); 13 nucleotides agree with TRBD2. Trimming at V came to 5 bases and at J to 3 bases, leaving 4 bases not matched to a gene. The CDR3 totals 15 residues. Germline CDR1 LGHDT, CDR2 YNNKEL (reference sequence).

The rearrangement links TRBV13 to TRBJ2-7, with 10 bases identical to TRBD1. CDR1 is PRHDT and CDR2 is FYEKMQ in the germline V gene (reference sequence). J lost 5 bases, V lost 3 bases, and 4 bases had no gene match. The CDR3 runs 14 residues. For the CDR3, the DNA is TGTGCCAGCAGCTTGGACAGGGGGGTGAACGAGCAGTACTTC. Protein sequence: CASSLDRGVNEQYF.

V gene TRBV4-3 combines with J gene TRBJ1-2; tentative D call: TRBD1 (6 bases). Germline CDR1 reads LGHNA; CDR2 reads YSLEER. With 1 base removed from V and 5 bases from J, the gap between germline ends came to 14 bases. CDR3 length equals 15 residues. This CDR3 reads CASSQVITGRYGYTF. The CDR3 DNA sequence: TGCGCCAGCAGCCAAGTGATAACAGGGCGATATGGCTACACCTTC.

The CDR3 loop is CASSENRGIGYGYTF. As DNA, the CDR3 is TGTGCCAGCAGCGAGAACAGGGGGATCGGCTATGGCTACACCTTC. The chain is built from TRBV7-2 and TRBJ1-2, with 8 nucleotides matching TRBD1. Per the germline V gene, CDR1 is SGHTA and CDR2 is FQGNSA. Trimming at V came to 5 bases and at J to 4 bases, leaving 9 bases not matched to a gene. The CDR3 length is 15 residues.

The CDR3 nucleotides are TGTGCCATCAGTGCGCCCGACAGGGGGCAAACTGAAGCTTTCTTT. Residues: CAISAPDRGQTEAFF. This sequence joins TRBV10-3 and TRBJ1-1; TRBD1 aligns across 10 bases. From germline, CDR1 is ENHRY and CDR2 SYGVKD. The CDR3 extends over 15 amino acids. V lost 4 bases and J lost 5; bases outside the gene matches: 7.

This clone is a singleton in its sample. This chain links TRBV11-3 with TRBJ2-1, with D perhaps being TRBD1 or TRBD2 (5 bases each). Germline-derived CDR1 and CDR2 are SGHNT and YENEEA. The CDR3 is 14 residues long. V shed 5 bases and J shed 5 bases, with 13 bases lying between them. CDR3 in DNA: TGTGCCAGCAGCACCGGGACCATGGACAATGAGCAGTTCTTC. Translated, it gives CASSTGTMDNEQFF.

The V call is TRBV13, the J call TRBJ1-1, with a tentative D call TRBD1 (5 bases). Germline CDR1 and CDR2: PRHDT and FYEKMQ (reference sequence). The germline V and J ends were trimmed by 5 bases and 3 bases, with 10 bases remaining between them. There are 13 residues in the CDR3. CDR3 sequence (DNA): TGTGCCAGCAGCCCGGGGGGTCACACTGAAGCTTTCTTT. Its translation: CASSPGGHTEAFF.

This clone was counted a single time. The chain couples TRBV3-1 (or the pseudogene TRBV3-2) to TRBJ2-1; a possible D gene is TRBD2 (8 bases). V lost 0 bases, J lost 4 bases, and 13 bases lay in between. There are 16 residues in the CDR3. Germline CDR1 is LGHDT and CDR2 is YNNKEL (reference sequence). The chain's CDR3 is CASSQEGQRGYNEQFF. CDR3 DNA sequence: TGTGCCAGCAGCCAAGAGGGACAGCGGGGGTACAATGAGCAGTTCTTC.

The V gene is TRBV18, the J gene TRBJ2-1; the match to TRBD2 covers 9 bases. Germline V gene data show CDR1 as KGHSH and CDR2 as LQKENI. V lost 2 bases and J lost 2; bases outside the gene matches: 1. The CDR3 covers 15 residues. The CDR3 DNA reads TGTGCCAGCTCACCAGTAGCGGGGGCCTACAATGAGCAGTTCTTC. Protein: CASSPVAGAYNEQFF.

CDR3 region: CSLRLAGIYNEQFF. The CDR3, as DNA: TGCAGCCTGAGACTAGCGGGGATCTACAATGAGCAGTTCTTC. This rearrangement joins TRBV29-1 to TRBJ2-1, with TRBD2 identical over 11 bases. CDR1 is SQVTM and CDR2 is ANQGSEA in the germline V gene. The CDR3 length is 14 residues. The V gene end was trimmed by 8 bases and the J gene end by 3 bases; junction bases not matched to a gene: 6.

This clone was observed a handful of times. The V gene is TRBV11-2, the J gene TRBJ2-1; 9 nucleotides line up with TRBD1. The length of the CDR3 is 13 residues. Germline values: CDR1 SGHAT, CDR2 FQNNGV. With V trimmed by 5 bases and J by 7 bases, 3 bases remained unmatched. CDR3 sequence (DNA): TGTGCCAGCAGCCTGGGACAGGGAAATGAGCAGTTCTTC. It specifies CASSLGQGNEQFF.

The table lists this clone with a few counts. The rearrangement joins TRBV2 to TRBJ1-1; 7 nucleotides align to TRBD1. The CDR3 spans 14 residues. The ends lost 2 bases at V and 4 bases at J; junction bases unmatched: 4. Germline assignment: CDR1 SNHLY and CDR2 FYNNEI. CDR3 residues: CASSETGQLTEAFF. CDR3 nucleotides: TGTGCCAGCAGTGAAACGGGACAGCTCACTGAAGCTTTCTTT.

The rearrangement uses TRBV4-1 and TRBJ1-1; D not resolved. Trimming cost V 3 bases and J 2 bases, with 7 bases left between them. CDR3 size: 13 residues. Germline V gene data show CDR1 as MGHRA and CDR2 as YSYEKL. CDR3: CASSQGINTEAFF. The CDR3 nucleotides are TGCGCCAGCAGCCAGGGAATTAACACTGAAGCTTTCTTT.

The CDR3 is CASSTRSSNQPQHF. CDR3 DNA sequence: TGTGCCAGTAGTACCCGTAGTAGCAATCAGCCCCAGCATTTT. V usage is TRBV19 and J usage is TRBJ1-5, with D hard to call. Germline V gene lookup returns CDR1 LNHDA and CDR2 SQIVND (reference sequence). V was trimmed by 4 bases and J by 0 bases, leaving 7 bases between them. The CDR3 consists of 14 residues.

Only one count was recorded for this clone. This CDR3 reads CASSETASGAKNIQYF. The CDR3, as DNA: TGTGCCAGCAGTGAAACGGCGAGCGGGGCCAAAAACATTCAGTACTTC. The V and J genes are TRBV6-1 and TRBJ2-4; the D gene is possibly TRBD2 (6 bases). Germline assignment: CDR1 MNHNS and CDR2 SASEGT. V was shortened by 2 bases and J by 1 base, with 12 bases between the two germline ends. CDR3 size: 16 residues.

This clone is a singleton in its sample. This chain connects TRBV6-6 to TRBJ1-2, with D uncertain. The V end was cut by 2 bases, the J end by 0 bases, with 7 bases between. This CDR3 comprises 14 residues. The germline gives CDR1 MNHNY, CDR2 SVGAGI (reference sequence). The CDR3 spells CASSYGDTNYGYTF. DNA for the CDR3: TGTGCCAGCAGTTACGGGGATACTAACTATGGCTACACCTTC.

This chain uses TRBV7-3 with TRBJ1-1; D is uncertain. From germline, CDR1 is SGHTA and CDR2 FQGTGA. Trimming cost V 2 bases and J 0 bases, with 4 bases left between them. The CDR3 has 13 amino acids. In DNA, the CDR3 is TGTGCCAGCAGCTTATTCCTGAACACTGAAGCTTTCTTT. It translates to CASSLFLNTEAFF.

This clone was counted between two and nine times. V usage is TRBV6-6 and J usage is TRBJ2-2; D not certain. Germline V CDR1 and CDR2: MNHNY, SVGAGI (reference sequence). V lost 0 bases to trimming and J lost 6 bases, with 8 bases between them. The CDR3 has 14 amino acids. The CDR3 loop reads CASSYSYDSGELFF. The DNA of the CDR3 is TGTGCCAGCAGTTACTCGTATGATTCCGGGGAGCTGTTTTTT.